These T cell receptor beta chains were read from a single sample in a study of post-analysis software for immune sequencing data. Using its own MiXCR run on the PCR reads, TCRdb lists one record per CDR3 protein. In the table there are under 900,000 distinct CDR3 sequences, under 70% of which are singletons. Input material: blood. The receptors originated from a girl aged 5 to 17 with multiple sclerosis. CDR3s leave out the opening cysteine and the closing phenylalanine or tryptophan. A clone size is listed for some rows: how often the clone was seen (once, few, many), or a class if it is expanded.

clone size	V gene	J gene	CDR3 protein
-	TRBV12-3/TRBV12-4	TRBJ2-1	ASSLGPPSDEQF
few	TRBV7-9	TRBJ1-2	ASSLVGGFGYT
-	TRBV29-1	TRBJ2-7	SVVSGPGYEQY
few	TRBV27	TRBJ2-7	ASGPLAPRTYEQY
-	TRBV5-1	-	ASSFGEREQY
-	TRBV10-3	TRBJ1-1	AIADRFTEAF
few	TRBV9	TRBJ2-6	ASSARSTSGPGANVLT
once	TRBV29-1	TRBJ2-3	SAGGTGGRATDTQY
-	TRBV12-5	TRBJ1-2	ASGLGTGFGYT
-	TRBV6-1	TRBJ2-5	ASSANRVIGETQY
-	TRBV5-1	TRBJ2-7	ASSSTSGSAQGYEQY
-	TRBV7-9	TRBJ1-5	ASSPLTGSSNQPQH
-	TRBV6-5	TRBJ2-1	ASRRGFPNNEQF
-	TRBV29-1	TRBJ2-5	SAQLAGGPNNEQY
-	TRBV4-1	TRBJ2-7	ASSQEPIPYEQY
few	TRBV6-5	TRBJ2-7	ASSPTSGGAYEQY
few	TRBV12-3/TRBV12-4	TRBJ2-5	ASSFFGEETQY
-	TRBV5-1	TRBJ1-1	ASSLEGSEDTEAF
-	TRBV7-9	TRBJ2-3	ASSHPAGEDTQY
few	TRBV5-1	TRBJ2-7	ASTGTSGRAEVQY
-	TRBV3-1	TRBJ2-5	ASRGSRGIQETQY
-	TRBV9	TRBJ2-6	ASSRRTGASSGANVLT
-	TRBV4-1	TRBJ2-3	ASRELLAGAFTDTQY
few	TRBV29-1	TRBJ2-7	SVSASSYEQY
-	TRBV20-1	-	SARAPAGIDEQY
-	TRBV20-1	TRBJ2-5	SASPGTGLETQY
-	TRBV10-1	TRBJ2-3	ASRSGQSTDTQY
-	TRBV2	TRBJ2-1	ASSEGTSVKNEQF
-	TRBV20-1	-	SAHGPSSETQY
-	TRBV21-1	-	ASSKKTPPIYEQY
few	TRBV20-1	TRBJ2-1	SARLTGGNEQF
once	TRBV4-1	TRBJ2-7	ASSQDGSAYSYNEQY
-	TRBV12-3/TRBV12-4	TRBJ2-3	ASSDLPGLAQVRDTQY
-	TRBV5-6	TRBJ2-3	ASRKPATDTQY
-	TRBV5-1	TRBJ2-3	ASRRQAVPSTDTQY
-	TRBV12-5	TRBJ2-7	ASGLSPGTSVPREQY
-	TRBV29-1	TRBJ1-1	SVGLGASVNTEAF
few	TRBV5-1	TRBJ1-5	ASSPGDNQPQH
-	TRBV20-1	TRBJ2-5	SGVIQETQY
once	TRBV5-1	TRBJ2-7	ASSLGGGRAEEQY
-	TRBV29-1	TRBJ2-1	SVEGRGRAGGNEQF
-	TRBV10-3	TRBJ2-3	AISDRQTQY
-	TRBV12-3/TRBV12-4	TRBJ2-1	ASSLRAGNHEQF
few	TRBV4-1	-	ASSQVEAQGAYEQY
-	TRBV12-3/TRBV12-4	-	ASSLGTSGTFFREQY
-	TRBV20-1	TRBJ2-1	SARGAGVAGGRYNEQF